The present entry profiles one TCR beta chain with its context. Its antigen remains unidentified. The germline V gene encodes CDR1 MNHEY and CDR2 SVGAGI. The CDR3 loop spans 14 amino acids. TCRdb reprocessed the 5' RACE reads with MiXCR, giving one entry per CDR3 protein. The table lists 1.5 million to 2 million distinct CDR3 sequences, around a third of them singletons, with about 0.27% in the top ten. The data originate from a study of identical twins. Findings of the study overall: Conclusions relied on cross-sectional statistical analysis, not following the same donors. Memory repertoires showed no such pattern, whereas abundant cord blood beta clonotypes carried fewer insertions. Beta out-of-frame sequences showed weaker excess twin sharing.

This chain joins TRBV6-5 and TRBJ2-4, with a weak D call TRBD2 (7 bases). The end of the DNA fits TRBJ2-7 better, so the J call may be wrong. This sequence originates from a newborn girl in good health. Sequencing was performed on cord blood. The CDR3 DNA reads TGTGCCAGCAGCCGCCAAAGGGGGGGAAACGAGCAGTACTTC. It translates to CASSRQRGGNEQYF.